This T cell receptor (beta chain) emerged from a study of identical twins. From the 5' RACE reads, TCRdb called clonotypes with MiXCR, one entry per CDR3 protein. The table has about 1.7 million distinct CDR3 sequences, less than 40% seen once. The CDR3 extends over 17 amino acids. CDR1 is SGHRS and CDR2 is YFSETQ in the germline V gene. V gave up 0 bases and J gave up 11 bases; unmatched junction bases: 13. The sample taken for sequencing was cord blood. V is TRBV5-1 and J is TRBJ2-5; 13 positions match TRBD2. This TCR came from a newborn girl in good health. As DNA, the CDR3 is TGCGCCAGCAGCTTGGATCTGACTAGCGGGGGGCTCAATGAGCAGTACTTC. This encodes CASSLDLTSGGLNEQYF.